The next 5 T cell receptor beta chains were all read from a single sample in a study of cytomegalovirus exposure and HLA in healthy donors (TCRdb year 2017). Library construction relied on the immunoSEQ multiplex PCR assay. For the multiplex PCR, a mixture combining 60 forward primers for TCR Vbeta segments and 13 reverse primers for TCR Jbeta segments was used. Not all clones reach the TCRdb copy of this immuneACCESS table, which keeps in-frame sequences only. Checked studies attribute under half of the gap to unresolved V genes and leave the rest unexplained. Within this sample are approximately 110,000 clones, with 82% of them counted one time only. The ten largest make up about 2.7% of the sample. The sequencing input was PBMCs. These receptor sequences come from a woman aged 18-29 years in good health and CMV-seronegative.

In this sample, this clone turned up once. The rearrangement links TRBV7-7 to TRBJ2-6; TRBD2 matches at 9 bases. The CDR3 has 19 amino acids. J gave up 0 bases and V 2 bases, and 8 bases lay outside the gene matches. Germline-derived CDR1 and CDR2 are SSHAT and FNYEAQ (reference sequence). The CDR3 loop is CASSLTPTSGYSGANVLTF. CDR3 nucleotide sequence: TGTGCCAGCAGCTTAACCCCGACTAGCGGATACTCTGGGGCCAACGTCCTGACTTTC.

The chain links TRBV7-8 to TRBJ2-5, with D possibly TRBD2 on 7 matching bases. This CDR3 is built from 14 residues. V lost 10 bases and J lost 2, with 17 bases in between. Germline CDR1 reads SGHVS; CDR2 reads FQNEAQ. In nucleotides, the CDR3 is TGTGCCACCCTTGGGGGGGCCTATCAAGAGACCCAGTACTTC. Translating it yields CATLGGAYQETQYF.

The genes are TRBV7-2 and TRBJ1-1, with TRBD1 as a possible D gene (6 bases). The CDR3 runs 16 residues. Deletions cut 1 base from V and 0 bases from J, with 12 bases between. Germline loops: CDR1 SGHTA, CDR2 FQGNSA. The chain's CDR3 is CASSLGGGQMNTEAFF. DNA of the CDR3: TGTGCCAGCAGCTTAGGGGGGGGGCAGATGAACACTGAAGCTTTCTTT.

The chain couples TRBV7-2 to TRBJ2-5, with 7 bases lining up with TRBD2. After removal of 4 bases from V and 7 bases from J, the junction contained 15 bases not matched to a gene. This CDR3 has 16 amino acids. Germline values: CDR1 SGHTA, CDR2 FQGNSA. In DNA, the CDR3 is TGTGCCAGCAGCTCTCGGTTCGGAGCGGGATTAGGGACCCAGTACTTC. This sequence encodes CASSSRFGAGLGTQYF.

The V and J genes are TRBV5-4 and TRBJ1-1; the D gene is possibly TRBD1 (5 bases). The CDR3 contains 12 residues. Germline CDR1 SGHNT, CDR2 YYREEE (reference sequence). The V end was cut by 4 bases, the J end by 10 bases, with 14 bases between. CDR3 protein: CASSISGSGAFF. In DNA form, the CDR3 reads TGTGCCAGCAGCATTTCAGGGTCGGGAGCTTTCTTT.